A selection of T cell receptor beta chains follows, all from one sample in a study of shared clonotypes between healthy human individuals. Generated by immunoSEQ multiplex PCR, the TCRdb table keeps only in-frame clones and is missing some. Of 400,000 to 600,000 clones in the sample, 95% to 97% were seen once. The sample comprised naive CD4+ T cells sorted from blood. These receptors originate from a woman aged 25 to 39 in good health. Each CDR3 is given with its conserved first and last residue. The order of the fields is V gene, J gene, D gene, CDR3 DNA, CDR3 protein. D genes are given only for firm matches.

V: TRBV14; J: TRBJ1-4; D: TRBD1; DNA: TGTGCCAGCAGCCAACGACAGGGTTGGAGTGAAAAACTGTTTTTT; CDR3: CASSQRQGWSEKLFF
V: TRBV5-1; J: TRBJ2-1; D: TRBD1; DNA: TGCGCCAGCAGCTCATACCGGGACAGGGCCCCCTACGGTGAGCAGTTCTTC; CDR3: CASSSYRDRAPYGEQFF
V: TRBV6-5; J: TRBJ1-1; D: NA; DNA: TGTGCCAGCAGACAGGGCCTGGGGGAGAACACTGAAGCTTTCTTT; CDR3: CASRQGLGENTEAFF
V: TRBV27; J: TRBJ2-7; D: NA; DNA: TGTGCCAGCAGTTTATGGTCCGACAGATCTGGCGAGCAGTACTTC; CDR3: CASSLWSDRSGEQYF
V: TRBV11-1; J: TRBJ2-1; D: NA; DNA: TGTGCCAGCAGCTCTTCCCTTGGCGGCAAGCAGTTCTTC; CDR3: CASSSSLGGKQFF
V: TRBV6-1; J: TRBJ2-7; D: NA; DNA: TGTGCCAGCAGTGAGATTCAGGGCTCCTACGAGCAGTACTTC; CDR3: CASSEIQGSYEQYF
V: TRBV2; J: TRBJ1-3; D: NA; DNA: TGTGCCAGCAGCGACCCGGGCCAAACTTTCTCTGGAAACACCATATATTTT; CDR3: CASSDPGQTFSGNTIYF
V: TRBV7-9; J: TRBJ2-7; D: NA; DNA: TGTGCCAGCAGCTTCTGGCCCAGCACGACTAGGATTAAAGATGAGCAGTACTTC; CDR3: CASSFWPSTTRIKDEQYF
V: TRBV27; J: TRBJ2-1; D: TRBD2; DNA: TGTGCCAGCAGGGGCCTAGCGGGAGGGTTATATGAGCAGTTCTTC; CDR3: CASRGLAGGLYEQFF
V: TRBV11-2; J: TRBJ2-5; D: TRBD1; DNA: TGTGCCAGCATCAAGACCAGGGGGATCCAAGAGACCCAGTACTTC; CDR3: CASIKTRGIQETQYF
V: TRBV11-2; J: TRBJ2-2; D: NA; DNA: TGTGCCAGCAGCCGGGGCCGGCCCACCGGGGAGCTGTTTTTT; CDR3: CASSRGRPTGELFF
V: TRBV25-1; J: TRBJ1-4; D: NA; DNA: TGTGCCACCAGTCACAGGGAGGAAAAACTGTTTTTT; CDR3: CATSHREEKLFF
V: TRBV7-6; J: TRBJ2-7; D: TRBD2; DNA: TGTGCCAGCAGCGAAACTAGCGGGGGCTACGAGCAGTACTTC; CDR3: CASSETSGGYEQYF
V: TRBV9; J: TRBJ2-7; D: TRBD2; DNA: TGTGCCAGCAGCGTAGTTGCGGGAGGATCCGAGCAGTACTTC; CDR3: CASSVVAGGSEQYF
V: TRBV18; J: TRBJ2-7; D: NA; DNA: TGTGCCAGCTCCGGCCGAGACGGAGCCTACGAGCAGTACTTC; CDR3: CASSGRDGAYEQYF
V: TRBV6-1; J: TRBJ2-7; D: NA; DNA: TGTGCCAGCAGTGAAGCGAGGGCGGCCTCCTACGAGCAGTACTTC; CDR3: CASSEARAASYEQYF